The 18 T cell receptor beta chains given below trace back to one sample, sequenced in a study of preoperative IRX-2 immunotherapy in early breast cancer. Stated treatment: preoperative locoregional IRX-2 cytokine immunotherapy. Assay: immunoSEQ multiplex PCR; the TCRdb copy retains only in-frame clones and omits some. The sample holds 4,000 or so clones, around 69% seen once. The sample here was tumor tissue, taken after IRX-2 immunotherapy. The source is a human donor with breast cancer.

This clone was seen once. This chain connects TRBV19 to TRBJ1-5; TRBD1 agrees at 7 bases. Germline CDR1 is LNHDA and CDR2 is SQIVND (reference sequence). The CDR3 spans 16 residues. V trimming: 6 bases; J trimming: 0 bases; junction bases outside the gene matches: 8. The CDR3 sequence is CASRPGQRTSNQPQHF. The CDR3 DNA follows: TGTGCCAGTAGACCGGGACAGAGAACTAGCAATCAGCCCCAGCATTTT.

The rearrangement links TRBV30 to TRBJ1-3; no definite D call. Germline V gene sequence: CDR1 GTSNPN, CDR2 SVGIG (reference sequence). Trimming stripped 4 bases from V and 0 bases from J, with 7 bases between. This CDR3 contains 13 residues. Written as DNA, the CDR3 is TGTGCCTGGAACCGCGACTCTGGAAACACCATATATTTT. Translating gives CAWNRDSGNTIYF.

This chain links TRBV11-3 with TRBJ2-1; weak D call: TRBD1 (6 bases). Trimming stripped 7 bases from V and 2 bases from J, with 18 bases between. Germline V gene sequence: CDR1 SGHNT, CDR2 YENEEA. CDR3 length: 16 residues. Written as DNA, the CDR3 is TGTGCCAGCAAGCAGGGGCGCGGAGCCCCCTACAATGAGCAGTTCTTC. As protein: CASKQGRGAPYNEQFF. The complete variable domain, with remaining parts taken from reference TRBV11-3 and TRBJ2-1, reads EAGVVQSPRYKIIEKKQPVAFWCNPISGHNTLYWYLQNLGQGPELLIRYENEEAVDDSQLPKDRFSAERLKGVDSTLKIQPAELGDSAVYLCASKQGRGAPYNEQFFGPGTRLTVL.

The chain uses TRBV11-3 and TRBJ1-4; D uncertain. The V gene's germline CDR1 is SGHNT and CDR2 YENEEA. This CDR3 comprises 14 residues. V was clipped by 2 bases and J by 8 bases, with 12 bases between them. CDR3 in DNA: TGTGCCAGCAGCTTAATCGGCGGTGGAGAAAAACTGTTTTTT. Translated: CASSLIGGGEKLFF.

The V gene is TRBV18, the J gene TRBJ2-2; D remains unclear. The CDR3 runs to 15 residues. The V end was cut by 4 bases, the J end by 0 bases, with 9 bases between. The germline V gene encodes CDR1 KGHSH and CDR2 LQKENI. The CDR3 loop is CASSLWVTNTGELFF. CDR3 nucleotide sequence: TGTGCCAGCTCACTCTGGGTTACGAACACCGGGGAGCTGTTTTTT.

This clone was seen a single time. This chain joins TRBV6-8 and TRBJ1-2; no clear D. Trimming left V 6 bases short and J 6 bases short, with 11 bases between. Germline-derived CDR1 and CDR2 are MNHGY and SAAAGT. This CDR3 contains 12 residues. DNA of the CDR3: TGTGCCAGCAGCGACCCCCCAGATGGCTACACCTTC. It is translated as CASSDPPDGYTF.

The rearrangement joins TRBV11-3 to TRBJ1-1; no firm D call. Trimming removed 1 base from V and 2 bases from J, with 14 bases in between. The germline V gene encodes CDR1 SGHNT and CDR2 YENEEA. The CDR3 runs 16 residues. The CDR3 loop is CASSLGVGSTNTEAFF. The CDR3 DNA follows: TGTGCCAGCAGCTTAGGGGTAGGCTCCACAAACACTGAAGCTTTCTTT.

The CDR3 is CASSSGWATDTQYF. The CDR3 DNA is TGTGCCAGCAGCTCGGGGTGGGCCACAGATACGCAGTATTTT. The genes are TRBV7-7 and TRBJ2-3, with D perhaps matching TRBD2 (5 bases). V dropped 4 bases and J dropped 2 bases, with 10 bases sitting between them. Germline CDR1 reads SSHAT; CDR2 reads FNYEAQ (reference sequence). This CDR3 is 14 amino acids long. The variable domain in full, with the rest retrieved from reference TRBV7-7 and TRBJ2-3, is GAGVSQSPRYKVTKRGQDVTLRCDPISSHATLYWYQQALGQGPEFLTYFNYEAQPDKSGLPSDRFSAERPEGSISTLTIQRTEQRDSAMYRCASSSGWATDTQYFGPGTRLTVL.

The chain joins TRBV6-8 to TRBJ2-7, with TRBD2 matching 7 bases. Trimming removed 8 bases from V and 6 bases from J; junction bases left unmatched: 16. CDR1 and CDR2 (germline): MNHGY, SAAAGT. The CDR3 contains 15 residues. The CDR3 region has the DNA TGTGCCAGCCGAACATCAGGGCGGGAGAAACTCGAGCAGTACTTC. It is translated as CASRTSGREKLEQYF.

This rearrangement joins TRBV30 to TRBJ1-1; TRBD1 agrees at 7 bases. The CDR3 covers 14 residues. J gave up 5 bases and V 4 bases, and 10 bases lay outside the gene matches. Germline-derived CDR1 and CDR2 are GTSNPN and SVGIG (reference sequence). The CDR3 DNA sequence: TGTGCCTGGAACAGGGGAGGGGAAAAAACTGAAGCTTTCTTT. Amino acid sequence: CAWNRGGEKTEAFF.

This clone was recorded once. The chain carries TRBV18 and TRBJ2-3, with a possible D match to TRBD1 (5 bases). The CDR3 runs to 14 residues. Trimming pared 3 bases from V and 6 bases from J, leaving 13 bases between. Germline V lookup: CDR1 KGHSH, CDR2 LQKENI. CDR3 nucleotides: TGTGCCAGCTCACCCCCCGGACAAGGGGATACGCAGTATTTT. Translation gives CASSPPGQGDTQYF.

This clone was detected a few times. This sequence joins TRBV10-2 and TRBJ1-2, with D perhaps TRBD1 (5 bases). Between the trimmed V and J ends, which lost 2 bases and 4 bases, there was a span of 14 bases. From germline, CDR1 is WSHSY and CDR2 SAAADI. The CDR3 runs 15 residues. The CDR3 region has the DNA TGCGCCAGCAGTGAGATTTCAGGGACTATCTATGGCTACACCTTC. It encodes CASSEISGTIYGYTF.

Sample share makes this clone large. This chain connects TRBV11-3 to TRBJ2-1, with D perhaps TRBD2 (6 bases). Trimming removed 2 bases at V and 3 bases at J, with 8 bases between. The CDR3 contains 14 residues. CDR1 SGHNT and CDR2 YENEEA come from the germline V gene. The CDR3 spells CASSLSGSYNEQFF. The CDR3 nucleotides are TGTGCCAGCAGCTTATCCGGGAGCTACAATGAGCAGTTCTTC.

This chain connects TRBV6-8 to TRBJ1-5; D perhaps matches TRBD1 (5 bases). The CDR3 is 15 residues long. From germline, CDR1 is MNHGY and CDR2 SAAAGT. Trimming pared 7 bases from V and 0 bases from J, leaving 13 bases between. Here the CDR3 reads CASIAGRYSNQPQHF. For the CDR3, the DNA is TGTGCCAGCATCGCAGGGAGATATAGCAATCAGCCCCAGCATTTT.

By share, this clone counts as large. V is TRBV6-8 and J is TRBJ2-2, with 10 bases aligning to TRBD2. Germline trimming cut 5 bases from V and 5 bases from J; bases unmatched to any gene: 11. Germline CDR1 and CDR2: MNHGY and SAAAGT. The CDR3 runs 17 residues. CDR3 protein: CASSPWSGRAGTGELFF. In DNA form, the CDR3 reads TGTGCCAGCAGTCCTTGGAGCGGGAGGGCCGGGACCGGGGAGCTGTTTTTT.

This chain uses TRBV7-1 with TRBJ2-7; 9 bases fit TRBD2. TRBV7-1 qualifies as an ORF whose function is uncertain. V was clipped by 4 bases and J by 2 bases; unmatched bases: 0. The CDR3 spans 13 residues. DNA for the CDR3: TGTGCCAGCAGCTTAGCGGGGGCCTACGAGCAGTACTTC. Protein product: CASSLAGAYEQYF.

CDR3 in amino acids: CASSLGRNEQFF. The CDR3, as DNA: TGTGCCAGTAGTCTAGGCAGGAATGAGCAGTTCTTC. The chain joins TRBV19 to TRBJ2-1; no reliable D call. Germline CDR1 reads LNHDA; CDR2 reads SQIVND (reference sequence). The CDR3 sequence is 12 residues long. V gave up 5 bases and J gave up 7 bases, with 9 bases separating them.

As concerns this clone: The germline gene is not matched at one end of the junction; a read error may be the cause. The V call is TRBV6-8, the J call TRBJ1-1; 10 nucleotides line up with TRBD1. This CDR3 contains 15 residues. CDR1 and CDR2 from the germline V gene are MNHGY and SAAAGT. CDR3 in amino acids: CAISGGDRGQPEAFF. The CDR3 DNA reads TGTGCCATCAGTGGGGGGGACAGGGGACAGCCTGAAGCTTTCTTT.